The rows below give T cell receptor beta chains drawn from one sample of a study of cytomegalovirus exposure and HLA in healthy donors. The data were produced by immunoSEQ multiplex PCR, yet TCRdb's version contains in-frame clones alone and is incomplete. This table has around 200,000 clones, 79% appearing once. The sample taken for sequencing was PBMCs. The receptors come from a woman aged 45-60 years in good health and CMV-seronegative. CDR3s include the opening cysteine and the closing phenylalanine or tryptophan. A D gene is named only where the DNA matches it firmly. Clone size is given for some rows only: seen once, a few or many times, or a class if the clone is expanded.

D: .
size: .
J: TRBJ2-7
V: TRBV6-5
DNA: TGTGCCAGCAGCCCCCCGACAGGTGGCTACGAGCAGTACTTC
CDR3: CASSPPTGGYEQYF

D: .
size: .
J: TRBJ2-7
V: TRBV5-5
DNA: TGTGCCAGCAGCGCGGGACTCAACGAGCAGTACTTC
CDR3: CASSAGLNEQYF

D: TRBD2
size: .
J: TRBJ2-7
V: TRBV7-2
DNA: TGTGCCAGCAGCTTAGTTAGGACTAGCGGGGGGAGCTCCTACGAGCAGTACTTC
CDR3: CASSLVRTSGGSSYEQYF

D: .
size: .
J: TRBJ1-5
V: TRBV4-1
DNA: TGCGCCAGCAGCCAAGTGGGGGGGAATCAGCCCCAGCATTTT
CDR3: CASSQVGGNQPQHF

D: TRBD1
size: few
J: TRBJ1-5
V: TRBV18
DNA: TGTGCCAGCTCACCGGACAGGCTAGGACAGCCCCAGCATTTT
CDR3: CASSPDRLGQPQHF

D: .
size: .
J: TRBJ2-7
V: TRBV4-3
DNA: TGCGCCAGCAGCCCGGGGGGACAGGCCCACGGATTCAACTACGAGCAGTACTTC
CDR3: CASSPGGQAHGFNYEQYF

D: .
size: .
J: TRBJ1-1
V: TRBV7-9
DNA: TGTGCCAGCAGCCGAGGATTACGGGGGGGTTGGGACACTGAAGCTTTCTTT
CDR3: CASSRGLRGGWDTEAFF

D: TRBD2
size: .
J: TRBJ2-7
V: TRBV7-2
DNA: TGTGCCAGCAGCCTAGGACTAGCGGGAGAGGACGAGCAGTACTTC
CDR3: CASSLGLAGEDEQYF

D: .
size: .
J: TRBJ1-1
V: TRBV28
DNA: TGTGCCAGCAGTTTAATTTCCGGGATCGGGCCGAACACTGAAGCTTTCTTT
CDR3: CASSLISGIGPNTEAFF

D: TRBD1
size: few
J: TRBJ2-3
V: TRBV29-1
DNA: TGCAGCGTCGAAGACAGGGGAGATACGCAGTATTTT
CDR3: CSVEDRGDTQYF

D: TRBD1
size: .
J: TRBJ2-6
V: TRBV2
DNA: TGTGCCAGCGGGGGACAGAGCTCTGGGGCCAACGTCCTGACTTTC
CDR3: CASGGQSSGANVLTF

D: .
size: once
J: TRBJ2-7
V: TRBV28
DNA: TGTGCCAGCAGTTCTCCCTTCGCGGGGTCCTACGAGCAGTACTTC
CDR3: CASSSPFAGSYEQYF

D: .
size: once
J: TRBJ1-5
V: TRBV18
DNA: TGTGCCAGCTCACCCTCGACTCTGGGAGGTCAGCCCCAGCATTTT
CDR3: CASSPSTLGGQPQHF

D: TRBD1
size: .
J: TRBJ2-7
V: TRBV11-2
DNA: TGTGCCAGCAGTGTTGGGACAGGGGGCCTTTACGAGCAGTACTTC
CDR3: CASSVGTGGLYEQYF

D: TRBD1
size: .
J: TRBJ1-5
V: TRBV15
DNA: TGTGCCACCAGCACGGACAGGGGGCTTGGCAATCAGCCCCAGCATTTT
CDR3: CATSTDRGLGNQPQHF

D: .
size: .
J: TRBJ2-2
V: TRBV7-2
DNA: TGTGCCAGCAGCCTGGGGGCACAGAGCTCGAACACCGGGGAGCTGTTTTTT
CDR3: CASSLGAQSSNTGELFF

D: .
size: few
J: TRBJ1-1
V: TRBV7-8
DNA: TGTGCCAGCAGCCTACCGGGACATACAGCTTTCTTT
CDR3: CASSLPGHTAFF

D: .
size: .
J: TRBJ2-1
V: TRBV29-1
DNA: TGCAGCGTTGAAGATCAACTAGTGGCCAATGAGCAGTTCTTC
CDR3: CSVEDQLVANEQFF

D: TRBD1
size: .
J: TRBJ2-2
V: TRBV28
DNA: TGTGCCAGCAGACTACCGGGACAGGGGGCGTCCGGGGAGCTGTTTTTT
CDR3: CASRLPGQGASGELFF

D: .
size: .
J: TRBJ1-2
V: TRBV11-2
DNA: TGTGCCAGCAGCCTCGACAGTTTGTATGGCTACACCTTC
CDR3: CASSLDSLYGYTF

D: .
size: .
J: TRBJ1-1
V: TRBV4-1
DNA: TGCGCCAGCAGCCAAGATCTAGGGGCTTCGGGGAACACTGAAGCTTTCTTT
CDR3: CASSQDLGASGNTEAFF

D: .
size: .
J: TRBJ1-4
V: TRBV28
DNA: TGTGCCAGCAGTCTAGGGACACTAAGTGAAAAACTGTTTTTT
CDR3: CASSLGTLSEKLFF

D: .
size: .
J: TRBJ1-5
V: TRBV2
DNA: TGTACCAGCAGTGTTTTGGCCTATCAGCCCCAGCATTTT
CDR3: CTSSVLAYQPQHF

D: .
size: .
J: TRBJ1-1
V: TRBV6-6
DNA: TGTGCCAGCAGTTACTCACTAGGGAGGCCGAACACTGAAGCTTTCTTT
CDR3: CASSYSLGRPNTEAFF

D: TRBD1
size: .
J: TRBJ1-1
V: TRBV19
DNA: TGTGCCAGTAGTATGGGACAGGGGCCGAACACTGAAGCTTTCTTT
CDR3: CASSMGQGPNTEAFF

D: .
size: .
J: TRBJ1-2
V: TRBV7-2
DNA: TGTGCCAGCAGCTTGTGGCAGGGTGGAAACTATGGCTACACCTTC
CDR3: CASSLWQGGNYGYTF

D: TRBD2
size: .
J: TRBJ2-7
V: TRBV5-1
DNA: TGCGCCAGCAGCTTGGGGCTAGCGGGGCCCGGGGAGCAGTACTTC
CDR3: CASSLGLAGPGEQYF

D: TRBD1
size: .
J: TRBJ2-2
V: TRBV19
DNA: TGTGCCAGTAGTTCACAGGCAGGGGGCCCCGGGGAGCTGTTTTTT
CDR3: CASSSQAGGPGELFF

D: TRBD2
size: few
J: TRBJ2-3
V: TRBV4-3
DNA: TGCGCCAGCAGCCAAGAAGGGAGCGGGAGGCCTAGCACAGATACGCAGTATTTT
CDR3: CASSQEGSGRPSTDTQYF

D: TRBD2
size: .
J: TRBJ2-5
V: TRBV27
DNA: TGTGCCAGCAGTCTTTCCCCCCGCGGGAGGGAGTTAGGGACCCAGTACTTC
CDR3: CASSLSPRGRELGTQYF

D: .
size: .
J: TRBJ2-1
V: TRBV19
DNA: TGTGCCAGTAGTATAGCCAACAATGAGCAGTTCTTC
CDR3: CASSIANNEQFF

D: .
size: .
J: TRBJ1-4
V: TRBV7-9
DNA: TGTGCCAGCAGCCTCAGGGTTGAAAAACTGTTTTTT
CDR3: CASSLRVEKLFF